The clone carrying this T cell receptor beta chain was picked up a small number of times. This sample was taken from a study of T-cell memory formation after mild COVID-19. TCRdb reprocessed the 5' RACE reads with MiXCR, giving one entry per CDR3 protein. The sample lists about half a million distinct CDR3 sequences, 15% to 20% occurring once. With 5 bases clipped from V and 4 bases from J, the junction kept 4 bases outside the gene matches. CDR3 length equals 14 residues. Germline V CDR1 and CDR2: SGHTA, FQGTGA. Material for sequencing was PBMCs or a T cell subset sorted from them (not recorded which). The sequence was obtained from an adult woman who had mild COVID-19 (a few samples of this study predate the infection). Cell type and time point are not known. The J gene is TRBJ1-3, the V gene TRBV7-3; 8 nucleotides match TRBD1. CDR3 protein: CASSRTGSGNTIYF. CDR3 nucleotide sequence: TGTGCCAGCAGCCGGACAGGGTCCGGAAACACCATATATTTT.